The clone carrying this T cell receptor (beta chain) was seen just once. This specimen belongs to a study of blood T cell repertoires in COVID-19. Across the whole study: COVID-19 samples, acute and convalescent, were from the United States, Italy and Spain. In each case, the material was cDNA or gDNA derived from T cells, B-cell-depleted T cells, or PBMCs.

Followed longitudinally, the Seattle patients had been enrolled during active infection. Sequenced by immunoSEQ multiplex PCR; TCRdb stores in-frame clones only, minus some. Among around 53,000 clones listed, more than 75% were seen once. The ends were cut back, 6 bases at V and 1 base at J, with 12 bases in the middle. CDR3 length: 14 amino acids. Germline CDR1 SGHVS, CDR2 FQNEAQ. The chain employs TRBV7-8 and TRBJ1-1; no reliable D call. This sequence originates from a woman aged 60-75 years with COVID-19, enrolled during active disease. What was sequenced was peripheral blood. The CDR3 coding sequence is TGTGCCAGCAGTACCCTCACAGCGAACACTGAAGCTTTCTTT. Its protein product is CASSTLTANTEAFF. Supplemented by reference TRBV7-8 and TRBJ1-1, the full variable domain reads GAGVSQSPRYKVAKRGQDVALRCDPISGHVSLFWYQQALGQGPEFLTYFQNEAQLDKSGLPSDRFFAERPEGSVSTLKIQRTQQEDSAVYLCASSTLTANTEAFFGQGTRLTVV.